The source of this TCR beta chain is a study of T cell responses to AZD1222 COVID-19 vaccine. In germline, CDR1 is MNHEY, CDR2 SMNVEV (reference sequence). The CDR3 is 15 residues long. Method: immunoSEQ multiplex PCR; TCRdb's copy keeps in-frame clones and lacks some. The table has about 120,000 clones, roughly 89% seen once; the top ten hold about 4.1%. Study-wide results and caveats: White British ancestry dominated among donors, who included more females, and clonal diversity was possibly underestimated. The study sampled repertoires only after the peak T cell response. Only five to seven individuals given AZD1222 were seropositive at baseline.

Concerning this clone itself: What it recognizes is unknown. One end of the junction is discordant with germline, which a read error may explain.

The TCR originated in an adult in good health. The sequenced sample was peripheral blood, obtained on day 0 of AZD1222 vaccination. The chain couples TRBV27 to TRBJ1-5; 8 bases are a match to TRBD1. The CDR3 nucleotides are TGTGCCAGCAGTCTTGGACAGGGCTGGAATCAGCCCCAGAATTTT. Protein sequence: CASSLGQGWNQPQNF.